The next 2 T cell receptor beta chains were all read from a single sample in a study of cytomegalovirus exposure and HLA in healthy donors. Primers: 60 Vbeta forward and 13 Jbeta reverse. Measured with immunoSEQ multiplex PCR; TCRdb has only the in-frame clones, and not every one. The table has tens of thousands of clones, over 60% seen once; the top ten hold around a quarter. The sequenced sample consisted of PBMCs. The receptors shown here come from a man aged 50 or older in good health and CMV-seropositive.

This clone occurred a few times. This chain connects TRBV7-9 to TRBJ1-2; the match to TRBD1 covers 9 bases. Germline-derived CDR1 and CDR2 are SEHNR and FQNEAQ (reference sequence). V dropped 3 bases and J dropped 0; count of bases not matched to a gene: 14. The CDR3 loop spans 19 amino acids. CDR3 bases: TGTGCCAGCAGCTTTTCCCCGGGACAGGGCCGATTTACTAACTATGGCTACACCTTC. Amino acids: CASSFSPGQGRFTNYGYTF. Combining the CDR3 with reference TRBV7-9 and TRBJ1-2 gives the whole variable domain DTGVSQNPRHKITKRGQNVTFRCDPISEHNRLYWYRQTLGQGPEFLTYFQNEAQLEKSRLLSDRFSAERPKGSFSTLEIQRTEQGDSAMYLCASSFSPGQGRFTNYGYTFGSGTRLTVV.

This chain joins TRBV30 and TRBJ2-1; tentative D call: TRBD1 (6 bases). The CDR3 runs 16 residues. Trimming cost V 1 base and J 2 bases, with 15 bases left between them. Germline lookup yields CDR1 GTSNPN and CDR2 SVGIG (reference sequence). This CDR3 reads CAWSDPLDSPYNEQFF. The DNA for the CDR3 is TGTGCCTGGAGTGACCCCCTGGACAGTCCCTACAATGAGCAGTTCTTC.